These T cell receptor beta chains were read from a single sample in a study of Ad26.COV2.S vaccination and SARS-CoV-2 variants. Profiled with immunoSEQ multiplex PCR; TCRdb holds only in-frame clones, not every one. The table lists about 280,000 clones, about 89% of them singletons. Source: peripheral blood, taken in a trial of Ad26.COV2.S vaccine versus placebo. The receptors were sampled from a person aged 18-60 years who received the Ad26.COV2.S COVID-19 vaccine or a placebo. The conserved cysteine and the conserved F or W are not part of the CDR3 here.

11 TRBV6-2/TRBV6-3 ASTPTGERGYT
11 TRBV16 ASSDSRGHGYT
14 TRBV11-3 ASSPGQDTRGETQY
11 TRBV9 ASTDREGEKLF
11 TRBV30 AWSVGGVGGYT
13 TRBV2 ASSDPGLYQETQY
13 TRBV7-2 ASSLGVSGSYEQY
14 TRBV7-9 ASRPTRDNGTGELF
12 TRBV7-9 ASSPGTGDTEAF
12 TRBV3-1/TRBV3-2 ASSQQGTGTEAF
11 TRBV2 ASRVGGNYGYT
13 TRBV6-1 ASSDPGTGDYGYT
13 TRBV10-3 AISDVGTGRYEQY
13 TRBV19 ASTSPGQGVYEQY
13 TRBV3-1/TRBV3-2 ASSQTGTGLYGYT
10 TRBV3-1/TRBV3-2 ASRGTGTGQF
11 TRBV5-4 ASSLAANYEQY
11 TRBV30 AWGTGRNQPQH
13 TRBV6-1 ASSEIDRTNYGYT
15 TRBV11-2 ASSLGRDGGPTGELF
11 TRBV6-2/TRBV6-3 ASSYSGDNEQF
9 TRBV20-1 SARTDYGYT
14 TRBV7-2 ASSLRPGTVNTEAF
15 TRBV5-1 ASSPPGTGGSGAEAF
15 TRBV3-1/TRBV3-2 ASSQDRLAGAAGELF
12 TRBV27 ASSPSGITDTQY
13 TRBV19 ASSILVGTNEKLF
11 TRBV5-1 ASSSEITDTQY
11 TRBV20-1 SASIDGNQPQH
14 TRBV5-1 ASSLGTSSSTDTQY
12 TRBV6-6 ASKRQGSSYEQY
12 TRBV4-1 ASSRPTEADTQY
9 TRBV19 ASSIGPEQY
12 TRBV5-1 ASSLGRSTDTQY
15 TRBV3-1/TRBV3-2 ASSQAYGRGAVTEAF
15 TRBV3-1/TRBV3-2 ASSPPGQAYGRSPLH
13 TRBV5-6 ASSLRVLGNQPQH
15 TRBV11-2 ASSLERTGGVTGELF